These 11 T cell receptor beta chains originate from one sample sequenced in a study of CD8 T cells in ankylosing spondylitis. A single record per CDR3 protein comes from TCRdb applying MiXCR to the 5' RACE reads. Among about 320,000 distinct CDR3 sequences listed, approximately 10% were seen once. Sequencing was done on a sample of blood, either unsorted or a sorted T cell fraction (not recorded which). The receptors come from a female donor with ankylosing spondylitis or in good health (not recorded which).

The chain is built from TRBV12-3 or TRBV12-4 and TRBJ2-1; TRBD2 agrees at 7 bases. The J segment lost 0 bases and the V segment lost 5 bases, leaving 7 bases of the junction unmatched. The CDR3 consists of 16 residues. The CDR3 DNA follows: TGTGCCAGCAGTGCTCTAGCGGAGAGCTCCTACAATGAGCAGTTCTTC. It encodes CASSALAESSYNEQFF.

Many counts were recorded for this clonotype. The rearrangement uses TRBV20-1 and TRBJ2-1; 7 bases align to TRBD2. The CDR3 is made up of 16 amino acids. CDR1 and CDR2 from the germline V gene are DFQATT and SNEGSKA (reference sequence). Trimming removed 5 bases from V and 3 bases from J; junction bases left unmatched: 13. The CDR3 DNA reads TGCAGTGCTTGCGAACTTCTAGCGGAAATCTACAATGAGCAGTTCTTC. Translated, it gives CSACELLAEIYNEQFF.

In its sample, this clonotype was seen a few times. The germline gene is not matched at one end of the junction; a read error may be the cause. V is TRBV7-3 and J is TRBJ2-7; TRBD1 agrees at 9 bases. The CDR3 spans 12 residues. Germline values: CDR1 SGHTA, CDR2 FQGTGA. The DNA of the CDR3 is TGTGCCAGCAGCTCCGTGGGGACAGGGCCTCTATTC. Protein sequence: CASSSVGTGPLF. Based on the CDR3 plus reference TRBV7-3 and TRBJ2-7, the full variable domain is GAGVSQTPSNKVTEKGKYVELRCDPISGHTALYWYRQSLGQGPEFLIYFQGTGAADDSGLPNDRFFAVRPEGSVSTLKIQRTERGDSAVYLCASSSVGTGPLFGPGTRLTVT.

There are a few counts of this clonotype. The chain links TRBV12-3 or TRBV12-4 to TRBJ2-7; 7 bases are shared with TRBD1. This CDR3 is built from 14 residues. The V segment lost 3 bases and the J segment 2 bases; nucleotides outside the gene matches: 4. Here the CDR3 reads CASSFRGLPYEQYF. The CDR3 DNA reads TGTGCCAGCAGTTTTAGGGGGCTCCCCTACGAGCAGTACTTC.

The CDR3 sequence is CASNGQPGQETQYF. The CDR3 DNA is TGTGCCAGCAATGGACAGCCCGGACAAGAGACCCAGTACTTC. This chain connects TRBV2 to TRBJ2-5, with D possibly TRBD1 on 6 matching bases. V was clipped by 7 bases and J by 2 bases, with 14 bases between them. Germline assignment: CDR1 SNHLY and CDR2 FYNNEI. This CDR3 spans 14 amino acids.

This clonotype has a count of ten or more. An end of the junction does not agree with germline; a read error may underlie this. The CDR3 region is CASSDSFSYNEQFF. Written as DNA, the CDR3 is TGTGCCAGCAGTGACTCCTTCTCCTACAATGAGCAGTTCTTC. The chain has TRBV6-2 or TRBV6-3 and TRBJ2-1; D ambiguous. This CDR3 has 14 residues. Germline CDR1 reads MNHEY; CDR2 reads SVGEGT.

This clonotype was seen a handful of times. The chain recombines TRBV28 with TRBJ2-5; TRBD1 aligns across 8 bases. Germline CDR1 MDHEN, CDR2 SYDVKM. Unmatched junction bases numbered 13, after V lost 5 bases and J lost 5 bases. The CDR3 length is 16 residues. Written as DNA, the CDR3 is TGTGCCAGCAGTCCAAAGGACAGGGACGCGTGGGAGACCCAGTACTTC. Translating it yields CASSPKDRDAWETQYF. Supplemented by reference TRBV28 and TRBJ2-5, the full variable domain reads DVKVTQSSRYLVKRTGEKVFLECVQDMDHENMFWYRQDPGLGLRLIYFSYDVKMKEKGDIPEGYSVSREKKERFSLILESASTNQTSMYLCASSPKDRDAWETQYFGPGTRLLVL.

This clonotype has at least ten counts. V and J are TRBV2 and TRBJ2-1; 8 bases are shared with TRBD2. V lost 7 bases to trimming and J lost 8 bases; unmatched junction nucleotides: 7. The CDR3 has 13 residues. The germline V gene has CDR1 SNHLY and CDR2 FYNNEI. The CDR3 loop is CASKGTRGDEQFF. The CDR3 DNA is TGTGCCAGCAAAGGGACTAGAGGAGATGAGCAGTTCTTC.

The chain couples TRBV15 to TRBJ2-3; possibly TRBD1 or TRBD2 for D (5 bases each). The CDR3 is 17 amino acids. CDR1 and CDR2 from the germline V gene are LNHNV and YYDKDF (reference sequence). Trimming removed 7 bases at V and 6 bases at J, with 26 bases between. CDR3 sequence (DNA): TGTGCCACCAACATAAGGACCGGGACCCGTGTGGTGGATACGCAGTATTTT. As protein: CATNIRTGTRVVDTQYF.

Points on this clonotype: At one of its ends the junction is not consistent with the germline gene, which may arise from a read error. This chain joins TRBV16 and TRBJ2-3; the D gene is possibly TRBD2 (5 bases). Germline V gene data show CDR1 as KGHSY and CDR2 as FQNENV. The CDR3 sequence is 15 residues long. For the CDR3, the DNA is TGTGCCAGCACCCAATACCCGAGGGCAACAGATACGCAGTATTTT. It yields the protein CASTQYPRATDTQYF.

This clonotype was observed a handful of times. V usage is TRBV7-9 and J usage is TRBJ2-5, with D uncertain. Germline CDR1 is SEHNR and CDR2 is FQNEAQ (reference sequence). The CDR3 length is 16 residues. The V and J ends lost 2 bases and 5 bases respectively, with 18 bases between them. The CDR3 region has the DNA TGTGCCAGCAGCTTATCCGGGCGCTCACTGAGGGAGACCCAGTACTTC. Translating it yields CASSLSGRSLRETQYF. The full variable domain, with the rest looked up from reference TRBV7-9 and TRBJ2-5, is DTGVSQNPRHKITKRGQNVTFRCDPISEHNRLYWYRQTLGQGPEFLTYFQNEAQLEKSRLLSDRFSAERPKGSFSTLEIQRTEQGDSAMYLCASSLSGRSLRETQYFGPGTRLLVL.